These 6 T cell receptor beta chains share one sample of origin, sequenced in a study of cytomegalovirus exposure and HLA in healthy donors. This PCR relied on a set of 60 Vbeta primers and 13 Jbeta primers. Data came from immunoSEQ multiplex PCR; TCRdb stores just in-frame clones and leaves some out. The table shows 180,000 or so clones, with approximately 80% occurring only once. Sequencing was performed on PBMCs. These receptor sequences come from a girl aged 10 to 17 in good health and CMV-seropositive.

This clone was picked up one time. CDR3 amino acids: CASTPDSYRPQHF. For the CDR3, the DNA is TGTGCCAGCACCCCCGACAGCTATCGGCCCCAGCATTTT. J is TRBJ1-5 and V is TRBV6-6; a possible D gene is TRBD1 (5 bases). Germline assignment: CDR1 MNHNY and CDR2 SVGAGI (reference sequence). The CDR3 totals 13 residues. V was shortened by 7 bases and J by 9 bases, with 16 bases between the two germline ends.

This chain uses TRBV5-1 with TRBJ1-1, with 8 positions matching TRBD1. Trimming took 0 bases from V and 0 from J; bases not matched to a gene: 4. The CDR3 runs 16 residues. Germline V lookup: CDR1 SGHRS, CDR2 YFSETQ. This CDR3 is CASSLVGQGMNTEAFF. The CDR3 region has the DNA TGCGCCAGCAGCTTGGTCGGACAGGGTATGAACACTGAAGCTTTCTTT.

The J gene is TRBJ2-7, the V gene TRBV5-4; 11 nucleotides line up with TRBD2. The CDR3 spans 14 residues. The germline CDR1 and CDR2 sequences are SGHNT and YYREEE (reference sequence). V shed 5 bases, J shed 3 bases, and the junction held 4 bases outside the gene matches. CDR3 sequence (DNA): TGTGCCAGCAGTCCCGGGACTAGCGGCTACGAGCAGTACTTC. Translated, it gives CASSPGTSGYEQYF.

The chain joins TRBV29-1 to TRBJ2-2, with 11 bases matching TRBD2. V was clipped by 4 bases and J by 5 bases; unmatched bases: 3. Looked up from germline, CDR1 is SQVTM and CDR2 is ANQGSEA. The CDR3 extends over 14 amino acids. The CDR3 DNA is TGCAGCGTTGGGCTAGCGGGAGGTACCGGGGAGCTGTTTTTT. Translating it yields CSVGLAGGTGELFF.

J is TRBJ2-5 and V is TRBV2; D perhaps matches TRBD2 (6 bases). Germline CDR1 and CDR2: SNHLY and FYNNEI. V was shortened by 2 bases and J by 3 bases, with 16 bases between the two germline ends. The CDR3 sequence is 16 residues long. The CDR3: CASSESEGTPKETQYF. The CDR3 DNA sequence: TGTGCCAGCAGTGAAAGCGAGGGGACTCCTAAAGAGACCCAGTACTTC. Full variable domain (remainder filled in from reference TRBV2 and TRBJ2-5): EPEVTQTPSHQVTQMGQEVILRCVPISNHLYFYWYRQILGQKVEFLVSFYNNEISEKSEIFDDQFSVERPDGSNFTLKIRSTKLEDSAMYFCASSESEGTPKETQYFGPGTRLLVL.

This chain links TRBV30 with TRBJ1-1; 9 positions agree with TRBD1. Germline lookup yields CDR1 GTSNPN and CDR2 SVGIG (reference sequence). With V trimmed by 3 bases and J by 8 bases, 1 base remained unmatched. CDR3 length: 11 residues. CDR3 loop: CAWRDRGEAFF. CDR3 sequence (DNA): TGTGCCTGGAGGGACAGGGGAGAAGCTTTCTTT.